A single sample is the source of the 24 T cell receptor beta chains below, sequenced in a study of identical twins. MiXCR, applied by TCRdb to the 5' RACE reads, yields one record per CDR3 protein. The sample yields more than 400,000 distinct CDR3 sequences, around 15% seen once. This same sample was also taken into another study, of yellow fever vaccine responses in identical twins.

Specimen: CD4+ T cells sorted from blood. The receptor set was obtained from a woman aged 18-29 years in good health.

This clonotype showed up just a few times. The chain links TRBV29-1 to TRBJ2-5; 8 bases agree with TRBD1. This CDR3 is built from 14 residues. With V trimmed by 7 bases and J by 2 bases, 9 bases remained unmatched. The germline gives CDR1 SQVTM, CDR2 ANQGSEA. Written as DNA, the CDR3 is TGCAGCGCAAACAGGGGGAACTTACAAGAGACCCAGTACTTC. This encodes CSANRGNLQETQYF. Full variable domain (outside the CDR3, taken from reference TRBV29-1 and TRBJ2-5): SAVISQKPSRDICQRGTSLTIQCQVDSQVTMMFWYRQQPGQSLTLIATANQGSEATYESGFVIDKFPISRPNLTFSTLTVSNMSPEDSSIYLCSANRGNLQETQYFGPGTRLLVL.

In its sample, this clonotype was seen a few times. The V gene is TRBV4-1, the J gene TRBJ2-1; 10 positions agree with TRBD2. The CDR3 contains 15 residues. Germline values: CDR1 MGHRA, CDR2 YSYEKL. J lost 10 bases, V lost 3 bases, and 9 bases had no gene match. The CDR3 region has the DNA TGCGCCAGCAGCCAGGGGCTAGCGGGAGATTGGGAGCAGTTCTTC. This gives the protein CASSQGLAGDWEQFF.

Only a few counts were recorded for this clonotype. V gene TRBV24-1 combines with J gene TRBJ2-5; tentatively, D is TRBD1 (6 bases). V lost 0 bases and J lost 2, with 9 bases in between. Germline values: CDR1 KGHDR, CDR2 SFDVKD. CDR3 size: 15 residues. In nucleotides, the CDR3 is TGTGCCACCAGTGATTTGGAGGACAGACAAGAGACCCAGTACTTC. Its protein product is CATSDLEDRQETQYF.

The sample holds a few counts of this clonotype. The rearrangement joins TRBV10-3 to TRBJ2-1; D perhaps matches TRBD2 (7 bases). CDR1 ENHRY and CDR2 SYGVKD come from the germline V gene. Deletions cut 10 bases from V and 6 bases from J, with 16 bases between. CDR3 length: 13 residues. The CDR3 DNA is TGTGCCACGGGGGGCAGCCAGCGCAATGAGCAGTTCTTC. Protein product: CATGGSQRNEQFF.

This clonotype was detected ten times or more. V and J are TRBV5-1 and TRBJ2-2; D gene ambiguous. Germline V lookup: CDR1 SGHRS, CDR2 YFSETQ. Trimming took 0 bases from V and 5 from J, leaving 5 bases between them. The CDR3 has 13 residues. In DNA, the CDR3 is TGCGCCAGCAGCTTGGTGGAGACCGGGGAGCTGTTTTTT. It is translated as CASSLVETGELFF.

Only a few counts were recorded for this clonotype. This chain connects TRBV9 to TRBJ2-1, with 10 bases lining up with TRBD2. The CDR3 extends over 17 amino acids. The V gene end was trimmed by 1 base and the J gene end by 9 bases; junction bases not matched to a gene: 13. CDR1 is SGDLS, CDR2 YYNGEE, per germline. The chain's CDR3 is CASSVRGSGRPPAEQFF. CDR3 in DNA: TGTGCCAGCAGCGTAAGAGGTAGCGGGAGGCCCCCCGCTGAGCAGTTCTTC.

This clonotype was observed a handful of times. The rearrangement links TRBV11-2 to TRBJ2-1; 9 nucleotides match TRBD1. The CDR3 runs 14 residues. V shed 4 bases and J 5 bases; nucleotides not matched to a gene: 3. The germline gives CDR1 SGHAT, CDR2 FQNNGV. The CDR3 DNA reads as TGTGCCAGCAGCTCAGGACAGGGGAACAATGAGCAGTTCTTC. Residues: CASSSGQGNNEQFF.

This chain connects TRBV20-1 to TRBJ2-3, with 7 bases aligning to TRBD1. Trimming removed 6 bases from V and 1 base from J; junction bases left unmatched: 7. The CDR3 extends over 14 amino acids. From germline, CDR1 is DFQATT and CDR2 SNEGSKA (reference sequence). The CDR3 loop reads CSADRQGGTDTQYF. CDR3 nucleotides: TGCAGTGCAGATAGACAGGGTGGCACAGATACGCAGTATTTT.

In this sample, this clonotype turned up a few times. The CDR3 protein is CASRRLAGGVEQYV. CDR3 nucleotides: TGTGCCAGCAGAAGACTAGCGGGGGGCGTCGAGCAGTACGTC. The chain joins TRBV27 to TRBJ2-7, with TRBD2 identical over 13 bases. Germline CDR1 and CDR2: MNHEY and SMNVEV (reference sequence). V shed 6 bases and J 6 bases; nucleotides not matched to a gene: 5. The length of the CDR3 is 14 residues.

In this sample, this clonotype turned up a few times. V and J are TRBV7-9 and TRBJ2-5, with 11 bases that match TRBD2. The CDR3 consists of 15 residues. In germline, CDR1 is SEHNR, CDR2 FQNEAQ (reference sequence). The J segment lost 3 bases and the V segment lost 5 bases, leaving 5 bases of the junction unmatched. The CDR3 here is CASSKLAGVEETQYF. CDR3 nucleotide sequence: TGTGCCAGCAGCAAACTAGCGGGGGTGGAAGAGACCCAGTACTTC.

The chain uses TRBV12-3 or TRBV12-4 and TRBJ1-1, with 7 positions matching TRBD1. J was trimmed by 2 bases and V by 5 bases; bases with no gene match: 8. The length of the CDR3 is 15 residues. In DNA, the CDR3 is TGTGCCAGCAGTACTAAGGGGGCGAGAAACACTGAAGCTTTCTTT. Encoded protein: CASSTKGARNTEAFF.

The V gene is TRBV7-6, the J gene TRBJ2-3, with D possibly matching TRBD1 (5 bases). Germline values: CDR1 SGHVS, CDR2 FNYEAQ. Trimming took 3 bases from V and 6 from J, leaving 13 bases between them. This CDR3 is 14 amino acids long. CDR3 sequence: CASSFNIKGDTQYF. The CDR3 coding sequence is TGTGCCAGCAGCTTTAACATCAAGGGGGATACGCAGTATTTT.

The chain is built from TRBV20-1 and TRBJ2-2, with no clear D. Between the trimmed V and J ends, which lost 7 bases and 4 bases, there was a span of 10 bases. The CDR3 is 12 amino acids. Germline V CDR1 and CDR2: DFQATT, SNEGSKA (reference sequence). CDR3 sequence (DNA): TGCAGTGGAGCCCGTGGCACCGGGGAGCTGTTTTTT. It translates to CSGARGTGELFF.

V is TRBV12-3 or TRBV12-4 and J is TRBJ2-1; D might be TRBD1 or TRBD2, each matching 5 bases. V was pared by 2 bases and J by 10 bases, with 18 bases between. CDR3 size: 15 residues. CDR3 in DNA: TGTGCCAGCAGTTTATCACTAGTGGGGGTCGAGGAGCAGTTCTTC. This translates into CASSLSLVGVEEQFF.

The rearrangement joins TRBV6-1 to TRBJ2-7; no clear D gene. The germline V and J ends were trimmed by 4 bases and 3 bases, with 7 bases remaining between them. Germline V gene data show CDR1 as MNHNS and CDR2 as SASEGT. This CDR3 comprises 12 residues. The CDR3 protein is CASSVNNYEQYV. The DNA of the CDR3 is TGTGCCAGCAGTGTAAACAACTACGAGCAGTACGTC.

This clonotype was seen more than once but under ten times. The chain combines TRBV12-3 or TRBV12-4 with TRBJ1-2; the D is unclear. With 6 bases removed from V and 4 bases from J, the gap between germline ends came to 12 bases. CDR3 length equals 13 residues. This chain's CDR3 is CASSFREIYGYTF. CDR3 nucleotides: TGTGCCAGCAGCTTTAGAGAAATCTATGGCTACACCTTC.

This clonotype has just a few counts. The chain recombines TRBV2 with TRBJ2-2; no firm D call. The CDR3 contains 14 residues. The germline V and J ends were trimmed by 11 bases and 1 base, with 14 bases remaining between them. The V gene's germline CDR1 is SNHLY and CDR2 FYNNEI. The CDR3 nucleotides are TGTGCCGGCTCCAAGGAGCTGAACACCGGGGAGCTGTTTTTT. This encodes CAGSKELNTGELFF.

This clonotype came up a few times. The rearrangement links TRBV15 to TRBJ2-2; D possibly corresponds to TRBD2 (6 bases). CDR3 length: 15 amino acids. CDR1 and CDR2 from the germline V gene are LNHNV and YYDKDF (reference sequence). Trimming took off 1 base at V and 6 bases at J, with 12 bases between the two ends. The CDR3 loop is CATSRAGLGSGELFF. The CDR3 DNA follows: TGTGCCACCAGCAGAGCGGGACTGGGCTCCGGGGAGCTGTTTTTT.

The CDR3 loop is CASSEEINEQFF. The CDR3 nucleotides read TGTGCCAGCAGTGAGGAGATCAATGAGCAGTTCTTC. This chain links TRBV2 with TRBJ2-1; D is ambiguous. V was trimmed by 3 bases and J by 6 bases, leaving 6 bases between them. There are 12 residues in the CDR3. CDR1 SNHLY and CDR2 FYNNEI come from the germline V gene.

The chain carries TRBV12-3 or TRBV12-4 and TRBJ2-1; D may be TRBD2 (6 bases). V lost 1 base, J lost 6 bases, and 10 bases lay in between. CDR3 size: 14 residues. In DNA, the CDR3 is TGTGCCAGCAGTTTAGTCGGGAGCTTCAATGAGCAGTTCTTC. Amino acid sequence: CASSLVGSFNEQFF.

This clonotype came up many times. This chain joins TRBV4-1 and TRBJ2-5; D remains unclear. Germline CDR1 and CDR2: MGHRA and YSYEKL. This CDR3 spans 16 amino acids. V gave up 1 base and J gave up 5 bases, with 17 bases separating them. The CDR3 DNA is TGCGCCAGCAGCCAAGGAAGTTGGAGCAGCCTGGAGACCCAGTACTTC. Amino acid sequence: CASSQGSWSSLETQYF.

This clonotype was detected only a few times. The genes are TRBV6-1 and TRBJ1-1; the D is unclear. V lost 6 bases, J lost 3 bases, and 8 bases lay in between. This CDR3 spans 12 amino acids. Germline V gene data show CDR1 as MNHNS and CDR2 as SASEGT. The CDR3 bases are TGTGCCAGCAGCCTCTGGGACACTGAAGCTTTCTTT. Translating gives CASSLWDTEAFF.

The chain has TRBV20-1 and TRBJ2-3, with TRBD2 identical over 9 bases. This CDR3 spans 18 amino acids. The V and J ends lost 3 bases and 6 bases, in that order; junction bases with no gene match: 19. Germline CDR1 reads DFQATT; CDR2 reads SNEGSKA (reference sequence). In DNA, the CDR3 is TGCAGTGCTAGCGGGACGAAAGGGGCTAGCGGGGATCAGGATACGCAGTATTTT. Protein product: CSASGTKGASGDQDTQYF.

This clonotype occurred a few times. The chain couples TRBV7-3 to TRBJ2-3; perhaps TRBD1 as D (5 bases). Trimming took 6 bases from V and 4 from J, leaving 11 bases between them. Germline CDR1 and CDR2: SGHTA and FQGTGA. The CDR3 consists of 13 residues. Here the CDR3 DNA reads TGTGCCAGCAGATACGCAGGGTCAGATACGCAGTATTTT. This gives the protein CASRYAGSDTQYF.